A selection of T cell receptor beta chains follows, all from one sample in a study of regulatory T cells. Generated by immunoSEQ multiplex PCR, the TCRdb table keeps only in-frame clones and is missing some. Found here are 30,000 to 40,000 clones, about 88% of them singletons; the top ten hold about 2.5%. Sample: conventional CD4+ T cells sorted from blood. The receptors were gathered from a person aged 18-35 years with CD3G deficiency. CDR3s include the opening cysteine and the closing phenylalanine or tryptophan. Each record gives: V gene, D gene, J gene, clone size, CDR3 protein, CDR3 DNA. D genes are given only for firm matches. Clone size, where shown, is once, few, many, or a class for clones that have expanded.

v_gene: TRBV28; d_gene: TRBD2; j_gene: TRBJ2-7; abundance: NA; CDR3aa: CASSLVTGTSGRHEQYF; CDR3nt: TGTGCCAGCAGTTTAGTAACCGGGACTAGCGGGAGGCACGAGCAGTACTTC
v_gene: TRBV28; d_gene: TRBD1; j_gene: TRBJ2-7; abundance: NA; CDR3aa: CASSSQTGTVSYEQYF; CDR3nt: TGTGCCAGCAGTTCCCAGACAGGGACCGTCTCCTACGAGCAGTACTTC
v_gene: TRBV30; d_gene: NA; j_gene: TRBJ1-2; abundance: NA; CDR3aa: CAWTLGYGYTF; CDR3nt: TGTGCCTGGACGTTGGGGTATGGCTACACCTTC
v_gene: TRBV20-1; d_gene: TRBD2; j_gene: TRBJ2-7; abundance: NA; CDR3aa: CSAKREYEQYF; CDR3nt: TGCAGTGCCAAGCGGGAATACGAGCAGTACTTC
v_gene: TRBV5-1; d_gene: TRBD1; j_gene: TRBJ2-3; abundance: NA; CDR3aa: CASRNRGRDGDTQYF; CDR3nt: TGCGCCAGCAGAAACAGGGGGCGAGATGGAGATACGCAGTATTTT
v_gene: TRBV6-1; d_gene: NA; j_gene: TRBJ2-7; abundance: NA; CDR3aa: CASAGQGGGEQYF; CDR3nt: TGTGCCTCAGCAGGTCAAGGGGGTGGCGAGCAGTACTTC
v_gene: TRBV6-1; d_gene: NA; j_gene: TRBJ1-2; abundance: NA; CDR3aa: CASSPQGVYGYTF; CDR3nt: TGTGCCAGCAGTCCTCAGGGAGTCTATGGCTACACCTTC
v_gene: TRBV27; d_gene: NA; j_gene: TRBJ1-2; abundance: NA; CDR3aa: CASSLSGRGGYTF; CDR3nt: TGTGCCAGCAGTTTATCGGGCAGGGGCGGCTACACCTTC
v_gene: TRBV10-2; d_gene: NA; j_gene: TRBJ2-2; abundance: NA; CDR3aa: CASRQRIGQVWTGELFF; CDR3nt: TGCGCCAGCAGACAAAGAATAGGGCAGGTTTGGACCGGGGAGCTGTTTTTT
v_gene: TRBV5-1; d_gene: NA; j_gene: TRBJ2-1; abundance: NA; CDR3aa: CASSLFASSYNEQFF; CDR3nt: TGCGCCAGCAGCTTGTTCGCGAGCTCCTACAATGAGCAGTTCTTC
v_gene: TRBV11-2; d_gene: NA; j_gene: TRBJ2-1; abundance: NA; CDR3aa: CASSPLSDDNEQFF; CDR3nt: TGTGCCAGCAGCCCCCTGTCGGATGACAATGAGCAGTTCTTC
v_gene: TRBV6-1; d_gene: NA; j_gene: TRBJ1-2; abundance: NA; CDR3aa: CASSTLRWGNYGYTF; CDR3nt: TGTGCCAGCAGTACCCTCAGGTGGGGGAACTATGGCTACACCTTC
v_gene: TRBV18; d_gene: TRBD1; j_gene: TRBJ1-1; abundance: NA; CDR3aa: CASSRGQPGEAFF; CDR3nt: TGTGCCAGCTCAAGGGGACAGCCCGGAGAAGCTTTCTTT
v_gene: TRBV28; d_gene: NA; j_gene: TRBJ1-2; abundance: NA; CDR3aa: CASSLHKLGVYGYTF; CDR3nt: TGTGCCAGCAGTTTACATAAATTGGGGGTATATGGCTACACCTTC
v_gene: TRBV30; d_gene: NA; j_gene: TRBJ2-2; abundance: NA; CDR3aa: CAWSVGRGTGELFF; CDR3nt: TGTGCCTGGAGTGTCGGTAGGGGCACCGGGGAGCTGTTTTTT
v_gene: TRBV5-1; d_gene: NA; j_gene: TRBJ2-7; abundance: once; CDR3aa: CASSYTAGQSYEQYF; CDR3nt: TGCGCCAGCAGCTACACCGCGGGACAGAGCTACGAGCAGTACTTC
v_gene: TRBV6-8; d_gene: NA; j_gene: TRBJ1-3; abundance: NA; CDR3aa: CASSYSEMEEDTGNTIYF; CDR3nt: TGTGCCAGCAGTTACTCGGAAATGGAGGAGGACACTGGAAACACCATATATTTT
v_gene: TRBV28; d_gene: NA; j_gene: TRBJ2-7; abundance: NA; CDR3aa: CASSSRYEQYF; CDR3nt: TGTGCCAGCAGTTCCCGCTACGAGCAGTACTTC
v_gene: TRBV11-2; d_gene: NA; j_gene: TRBJ1-2; abundance: NA; CDR3aa: CASSSGSYGYTF; CDR3nt: TGTGCCAGCAGCTCGGGAAGCTATGGCTACACCTTC
v_gene: TRBV28; d_gene: NA; j_gene: TRBJ2-7; abundance: few; CDR3aa: CASSGNYEQYF; CDR3nt: TGTGCCAGCAGTGGGAACTACGAGCAGTACTTC
v_gene: TRBV6-1; d_gene: NA; j_gene: TRBJ2-1; abundance: NA; CDR3aa: CASTSGHYNEQFF; CDR3nt: TGTGCCAGCACAAGCGGCCATTACAATGAGCAGTTCTTC
v_gene: TRBV6-1; d_gene: NA; j_gene: TRBJ2-7; abundance: once; CDR3aa: CASSAFATVPYEQYF; CDR3nt: TGTGCCAGCAGTGCCTTTGCGACAGTCCCCTACGAGCAGTACTTC
v_gene: TRBV28; d_gene: NA; j_gene: TRBJ2-7; abundance: once; CDR3aa: CASSPRQSYPYEQYF; CDR3nt: TGTGCCAGCAGCCCCCGCCAGAGCTACCCCTACGAGCAGTACTTC
v_gene: TRBV11-2; d_gene: NA; j_gene: TRBJ2-7; abundance: NA; CDR3aa: CASSLDWTDLSYEQYF; CDR3nt: TGTGCCAGCAGCTTAGATTGGACAGACCTCTCCTACGAGCAGTACTTC
v_gene: TRBV19; d_gene: NA; j_gene: TRBJ2-3; abundance: NA; CDR3aa: CASSPLGLFTDTQYF; CDR3nt: TGTGCCAGTAGTCCCCTCGGACTTTTTACAGATACGCAGTATTTT
v_gene: TRBV7-2; d_gene: NA; j_gene: TRBJ2-1; abundance: NA; CDR3aa: CASSATRPLKNEQFF; CDR3nt: TGTGCCAGCAGCGCGACTAGACCCCTAAAAAATGAGCAGTTCTTC
v_gene: TRBV28; d_gene: TRBD2; j_gene: TRBJ2-1; abundance: once; CDR3aa: CASSSLAGVGNEQFF; CDR3nt: TGTGCCAGCAGTTCTCTAGCGGGAGTAGGAAATGAGCAGTTCTTC
v_gene: TRBV5-1; d_gene: TRBD1; j_gene: TRBJ1-1; abundance: NA; CDR3aa: CASRPSDRGAEAFF; CDR3nt: TGCGCCAGCAGACCTTCGGACAGGGGCGCTGAAGCTTTCTTT
v_gene: TRBV5-1; d_gene: TRBD1; j_gene: TRBJ1-2; abundance: NA; CDR3aa: CASSFGQGSYGYTF; CDR3nt: TGCGCCAGCAGCTTCGGACAGGGATCCTATGGCTACACCTTC
v_gene: TRBV6-1; d_gene: NA; j_gene: TRBJ2-7; abundance: NA; CDR3aa: CASSEEARYEQYF; CDR3nt: TGTGCCAGCAGTGAAGAAGCCAGATACGAGCAGTACTTC
v_gene: TRBV5-1; d_gene: TRBD1; j_gene: TRBJ1-6; abundance: NA; CDR3aa: CASSHGQGGNSPLHF; CDR3nt: TGCGCCAGCAGCCACGGACAGGGGGGTAATTCACCCCTCCACTTT
v_gene: TRBV28; d_gene: TRBD2; j_gene: TRBJ2-3; abundance: NA; CDR3aa: CASSFHRGASGRRRADTQYF; CDR3nt: TGTGCCAGCAGTTTCCACCGCGGGGCTAGCGGGAGACGGAGGGCAGATACGCAGTATTTT